Below, 27 T cell receptor beta chains from the same sample are listed, as sequenced in a study of beta chain features in type 1 diabetes (dated by TCRdb to 2017 to 2018). Overall study results and their limits: Type 1 diabetes patients showed a moderate but significant shortening of TCRB CDR3 length in all four CD4+ subsets.

Which antigens these TCRs recognize remains unknown. The protocol used for the library was the immunoSEQ multiplex PCR assay. All of the isolated RNA was reverse transcribed with the High Capacity cDNA Reverse Transcription Kit, so expressed TCRB transcripts were sequenced. TCRdb obtained this table from immuneACCESS and retained in-frame rearrangements with V and J assigned. These tables miss some clones; where compared with another copy, unresolved V genes account for less than half of the shortfall, and the remainder is unexplained. For this sample there are 280,000 or so clones; about 15% appear just once. Of the sample, approximately 0.015% falls within the top ten clones. The sample taken for sequencing was naive CD4+ T cells from blood. The sample's cell subset or site label is to be understood as: true naive CD4+ T cells. These receptors all come from a man in his late teens or twenties with type 1 diabetes.

The V call is TRBV29-1, the J call TRBJ2-3; D is possibly TRBD1 (5 bases). V lost 6 bases to trimming and J lost 0 bases, with 10 bases between them. Germline CDR1 reads SQVTM; CDR2 reads ANQGSEA. This CDR3 is 13 amino acids long. The CDR3 DNA reads TGCAGCGTCGAGACAGCTAGCACAGATACGCAGTATTTT. This sequence encodes CSVETASTDTQYF.

V gene TRBV28 combines with J gene TRBJ2-3, with 14 nucleotides matching TRBD2. The CDR3 is made up of 15 amino acids. V shed 8 bases, J shed 4 bases, and the junction held 5 bases outside the gene matches. CDR1 is MDHEN, CDR2 SYDVKM, per germline. CDR3 DNA sequence: TGTGCCAGCGGACAGACTAGCGGGGGGGCAGATACGCAGTATTTT. It encodes CASGQTSGGADTQYF. Full variable domain (rest looked up from reference TRBV28 and TRBJ2-3): DVKVTQSSRYLVKRTGEKVFLECVQDMDHENMFWYRQDPGLGLRLIYFSYDVKMKEKGDIPEGYSVSREKKERFSLILESASTNQTSMYLCASGQTSGGADTQYFGPGTRLTVL.

V is TRBV4-3 and J is TRBJ2-1, with D perhaps TRBD2 (5 bases). The CDR3 runs 16 residues. Per germline, CDR1 LGHNA and CDR2 YSLEER. Between the trimmed V and J ends, which lost 0 bases and 1 base, there was a span of 10 bases. The CDR3 DNA sequence: TGCGCCAGCAGCCAAGATCTCCGGGATTCCTACAATGAGCAGTTCTTC. This translates into CASSQDLRDSYNEQFF.

The CDR3: CASSYSGTGNEKLFF. The CDR3 nucleotides read TGTGCCAGCAGTTACTCCGGGACAGGCAATGAAAAACTGTTTTTT. This sequence joins TRBV6-6 and TRBJ1-4, with TRBD1 identical over 8 bases. CDR1 is MNHNY, CDR2 SVGAGI, per germline (reference sequence). The length of the CDR3 is 15 residues. Losses at the gene ends were 0 bases for V and 5 bases for J; bases not matched to a gene: 2.

This clone was observed a handful of times. The V and J genes are TRBV29-1 and TRBJ1-2, with 8 bases lining up with TRBD1. The CDR3 spans 13 residues. J gave up 4 bases and V 4 bases, and 5 bases lay outside the gene matches. Germline CDR1 reads SQVTM; CDR2 reads ANQGSEA. The CDR3 nucleotides read TGCAGCGTTGCCCGCGACAGGGGCTATGGCTACACCTTC. It encodes CSVARDRGYGYTF.

The CDR3 DNA reads TGTGCCACCAGCAGGAGTCCCTCAGATACGCAGTATTTT. Protein: CATSRSPSDTQYF. This chain uses TRBV15 with TRBJ2-3; D is undetermined. CDR1 is LNHNV and CDR2 is YYDKDF in the germline V gene (reference sequence). CDR3 length: 13 amino acids. The V gene lost 3 bases and the J gene lost 4 bases, with 8 bases spanning the gap. Full variable domain (rest looked up from reference TRBV15 and TRBJ2-3): DAMVIQNPRYQVTQFGKPVTLSCSQTLNHNVMYWYQQKSSQAPKLLFHYYDKDFNNEADTPDNFQSRRPNTSFCFLDIRSPGLGDTAMYLCATSRSPSDTQYFGPGTRLTVL.

The rearrangement uses TRBV5-4 and TRBJ2-7; 7 bases agree with TRBD1. Per germline, CDR1 SGHNT and CDR2 YYREEE (reference sequence). The CDR3 is made up of 13 amino acids. V gave up 5 bases and J gave up 5 bases; unmatched junction bases: 7. The CDR3 DNA reads TGTGCCAGCAGGAAAACAGGGGCGGACGAGCAGTACTTC. This gives the protein CASRKTGADEQYF. Complete variable domain (other parts from reference TRBV5-4 and TRBJ2-7): ETGVTQSPTHLIKTRGQQVTLRCSSQSGHNTVSWYQQALGQGPQFIFQYYREEENGRGNFPPRFSGLQFPNYSSELNVNALELDDSALYLCASRKTGADEQYFGPGTRLTVT.

This clone was seen a few times. The V and J genes are TRBV15 and TRBJ1-1; D possibly corresponds to TRBD1 (5 bases). This CDR3 has 16 residues. V lost 0 bases and J lost 0, with 11 bases in between. Germline V CDR1 and CDR2: LNHNV, YYDKDF (reference sequence). DNA for the CDR3: TGTGCCACCAGCAGAGACTTCAGGGTGATGAACACTGAAGCTTTCTTT. Protein sequence: CATSRDFRVMNTEAFF.

The chain recombines TRBV4-3 with TRBJ2-5, with D perhaps TRBD2 (6 bases). V shed 3 bases and J shed 1 base, with 9 bases lying between them. The CDR3 consists of 14 residues. Germline values: CDR1 LGHNA, CDR2 YSLEER. The CDR3 bases are TGCGCCAGCAGCCACGGACTATTCCAAGAGACCCAGTACTTC. Its translation: CASSHGLFQETQYF.

V usage is TRBV30 and J usage is TRBJ2-7; a weak D match, TRBD1 (6 bases). Looked up from germline, CDR1 is GTSNPN and CDR2 is SVGIG (reference sequence). The CDR3 consists of 16 residues. V was cut by 3 bases and J by 3 bases, with 21 bases left in between. CDR3 sequence: CAWRAGDYTGYYEQYF. The DNA of the CDR3 is TGTGCCTGGAGGGCCGGCGATTACACAGGGTACTACGAGCAGTACTTC. Combining the CDR3 with reference TRBV30 and TRBJ2-7 gives the whole variable domain SQTIHQWPATLVQPVGSPLSLECTVEGTSNPNLYWYRQAAGRGLQLLFYSVGIGQISSEVPQNLSASRPQDRQFILSSKKLLLSDSGFYLCAWRAGDYTGYYEQYFGPGTRLTVT.

V is TRBV30 and J is TRBJ2-4; 8 bases are a match to TRBD1. Trimming cost V 5 bases and J 4 bases; bases outside gene matches: 4. The germline CDR1 and CDR2 sequences are GTSNPN and SVGIG (reference sequence). The CDR3 loop spans 13 amino acids. CDR3 residues: CAWLGQGKNIQYF. CDR3 DNA: TGTGCCTGGCTAGGACAGGGTAAAAACATTCAGTACTTC.

This chain links TRBV11-2 with TRBJ2-7, with D perhaps matching TRBD2 (7 bases). The V gene's germline CDR1 is SGHAT and CDR2 FQNNGV. V was shortened by 6 bases and J by 7 bases, with 19 bases between the two germline ends. There are 14 residues in the CDR3. The CDR3 spells CASRGGQGGGEQYF. The DNA of the CDR3 is TGTGCCAGCAGGGGGGGCCAGGGAGGGGGAGAGCAGTACTTC.

This clone was picked up a small number of times. The chain employs TRBV5-4 and TRBJ2-7; 8 positions match TRBD1. V shed 4 bases, J shed 4 bases, and the junction held 10 bases outside the gene matches. The length of the CDR3 is 15 residues. Germline CDR1 SGHNT, CDR2 YYREEE (reference sequence). The DNA for the CDR3 is TGTGCCAGCAGCGCCTCAGTCCAGGGGGCTTACGAGCAGTACTTC. It is translated as CASSASVQGAYEQYF.

There are a few counts of this clone. This sample also contains other DNA sequences that code for the same CDR3. The V call is TRBV19, the J call TRBJ1-5, with D perhaps matching TRBD1 (6 bases). This CDR3 has 13 residues. V was clipped by 2 bases and J by 5 bases, with 7 bases between them. CDR1 and CDR2 (germline): LNHDA, SQIVND (reference sequence). The CDR3 DNA reads as TGTGCCAGTAGTATACAGGGGTATCAGCCCCAGCATTTT. It translates to CASSIQGYQPQHF.

The table lists this clone with a few counts. The V and J genes are TRBV29-1 and TRBJ1-1, with D possibly matching TRBD1 (6 bases). This CDR3 region has 11 residues. Germline lookup yields CDR1 SQVTM and CDR2 ANQGSEA. The ends were cut back, 7 bases at V and 5 bases at J, with 11 bases in the middle. Written as DNA, the CDR3 is TGCAGCGCCGCCACAGGGACTGAAGCTTTCTTT. This codes for CSAATGTEAFF. Together with reference TRBV29-1 and TRBJ1-1, the CDR3 gives the full variable domain: SAVISQKPSRDICQRGTSLTIQCQVDSQVTMMFWYRQQPGQSLTLIATANQGSEATYESGFVIDKFPISRPNLTFSTLTVSNMSPEDSSIYLCSAATGTEAFFGQGTRLTVV.

The chain employs TRBV4-2 and TRBJ2-4; possible D gene TRBD1, 6 bases. There are 15 residues in the CDR3. Germline-derived CDR1 and CDR2 are LGHNA and YNFKEQ. Trimming took off 4 bases at V and 5 bases at J, with 15 bases between the two ends. CDR3 sequence: CASSLTLGAENIQYF. In nucleotides, the CDR3 is TGTGCCAGCAGCCTGACATTGGGGGCAGAAAACATTCAGTACTTC.

In this sample, this clone turned up a few times. This chain links TRBV15 with TRBJ2-5, with TRBD2 as a possible D gene (6 bases). Trimming took 0 bases from V and 3 from J, leaving 11 bases between them. The germline V gene has CDR1 LNHNV and CDR2 YYDKDF (reference sequence). The length of the CDR3 is 15 residues. The CDR3 region has the DNA TGTGCCACCAGCAGAGACGCGGGCGGGGAAGAGACCCAGTACTTC. It is translated as CATSRDAGGEETQYF. Combining the CDR3 with reference TRBV15 and TRBJ2-5 gives the whole variable domain DAMVIQNPRYQVTQFGKPVTLSCSQTLNHNVMYWYQQKSSQAPKLLFHYYDKDFNNEADTPDNFQSRRPNTSFCFLDIRSPGLGDTAMYLCATSRDAGGEETQYFGPGTRLLVL.

This clone has a single count. This sequence joins TRBV19 and TRBJ2-7; TRBD1 aligns across 8 bases. The CDR3 loop spans 14 amino acids. Trimming cost V 6 bases and J 0 bases; bases outside gene matches: 4. The germline gives CDR1 LNHDA, CDR2 SQIVND (reference sequence). CDR3 protein: CASSGTGFSYEQYF. CDR3 DNA sequence: TGTGCCAGTAGCGGGACAGGCTTCTCCTACGAGCAGTACTTC.

This chain uses TRBV6-6 with TRBJ2-3; 8 bases map to TRBD2. From germline, CDR1 is MNHNY and CDR2 SVGAGI (reference sequence). J gave up 1 base and V 8 bases, and 5 bases lay outside the gene matches. The CDR3 spans 14 residues. The CDR3 nucleotides read TGTGCCAGCTACTATAGCGGGGGCACAGATACGCAGTATTTT. It encodes CASYYSGGTDTQYF.

V gene TRBV7-2 combines with J gene TRBJ1-1, with 10 nucleotides matching TRBD1. The CDR3 loop spans 14 amino acids. Germline CDR1 is SGHTA and CDR2 is FQGNSA. V lost 5 bases, J lost 4 bases, and 4 bases stayed unmatched. CDR3 loop: CASSPRDRGTEAFF. In nucleotides, the CDR3 is TGTGCCAGCAGCCCCAGGGACAGGGGCACTGAAGCTTTCTTT.

The gene calls are TRBV4-2 and TRBJ2-7, with D possibly matching TRBD2 (5 bases). With 0 bases removed from V and 5 bases from J, the gap between germline ends came to 11 bases. The CDR3 is made up of 14 amino acids. Germline V gives CDR1 LGHNA, CDR2 YNFKEQ. The CDR3 sequence is CASSQEFSGNEQYF. CDR3 sequence (DNA): TGTGCCAGCAGCCAAGAGTTCTCGGGGAACGAGCAGTACTTC.

The chain carries TRBV6-1 and TRBJ1-1; D is undetermined. The germline V gene has CDR1 MNHNS and CDR2 SASEGT. V was shortened by 3 bases and J by 5 bases, with 10 bases between the two germline ends. There are 13 residues in the CDR3. This CDR3 is CASSERVGTEAFF. The CDR3 bases are TGTGCCAGCAGTGAGAGGGTAGGGACTGAAGCTTTCTTT.

The J gene is TRBJ2-5, the V gene TRBV11-2; 7 nucleotides align to TRBD1. V trimming: 5 bases; J trimming: 5 bases; junction bases outside the gene matches: 20. This CDR3 has 18 residues. Germline V CDR1 and CDR2: SGHAT, FQNNGV. CDR3 sequence reads: CASSPILTGANLVETQYF. For the CDR3, the DNA is TGTGCCAGCAGCCCGATCCTTACAGGGGCCAATCTGGTGGAGACCCAGTACTTC.

This clone has just a few counts. This chain connects TRBV29-1 to TRBJ1-1, with 8 bases identical to TRBD1. CDR3 length: 12 residues. With V trimmed by 7 bases and J by 1 base, 2 bases remained unmatched. Germline V gene lookup returns CDR1 SQVTM and CDR2 ANQGSEA. CDR3 bases: TGCAGCGGCGGGACAGGGAACACTGAAGCTTTCTTT. Protein product: CSGGTGNTEAFF. Using reference TRBV29-1 and TRBJ1-1 for the parts outside the CDR3, the full variable domain is SAVISQKPSRDICQRGTSLTIQCQVDSQVTMMFWYRQQPGQSLTLIATANQGSEATYESGFVIDKFPISRPNLTFSTLTVSNMSPEDSSIYLCSGGTGNTEAFFGQGTRLTVV.

The rearrangement uses TRBV6-6 and TRBJ1-2; D call uncertain. V lost 4 bases, J lost 8 bases, and 14 bases lay in between. CDR1 is MNHNY and CDR2 is SVGAGI in the germline V gene (reference sequence). The CDR3 loop spans 13 amino acids. CDR3 DNA: TGTGCCAGCAGTTCCGGGGTCATTGGCGGCTACACCTTC. Amino acids: CASSSGVIGGYTF.

The chain is built from TRBV7-9 and TRBJ1-4; D is undetermined. V shed 1 base and J shed 7 bases, with 13 bases lying between them. Germline CDR1 is SEHNR and CDR2 is FQNEAQ (reference sequence). The CDR3 spans 15 residues. The CDR3 DNA sequence: TGTGCCAGCAGCTTAGACGGGGATTTCGGTGAAAAACTGTTTTTT. It codes for CASSLDGDFGEKLFF.

This chain uses TRBV7-2 with TRBJ2-7, with TRBD1 matching 11 bases. CDR1 and CDR2 from the germline V gene are SGHTA and FQGNSA. The V gene end was trimmed by 2 bases and the J gene end by 2 bases; junction bases not matched to a gene: 2. This CDR3 region has 15 residues. The CDR3 sequence: CASSLRGQGAYEQYF. CDR3 bases: TGTGCCAGCAGCTTACGGGGACAGGGGGCCTACGAGCAGTACTTC.